Included here is one TCR beta chain sequence, with context. The data derive from a study of chemoradiotherapy in HPV16-positive cancers. Germline CDR1 and CDR2: GTSNPN and SVGIG (reference sequence). V lost 7 bases to trimming and J lost 6 bases, with 16 bases between them. This CDR3 spans 13 amino acids. TCRdb's copy holds only in-frame clones and misses some; the assay was immunoSEQ multiplex PCR. This table holds around 12,000 clones, 65% to 85% found once. This receptor was identified in a human donor with HPV-associated anogenital cancer. This sequence joins TRBV30 and TRBJ1-5; possibly TRBD1 for D (6 bases). The specimen was collected from a patient who underwent chemoradiotherapy. The CDR3 bases are TGTGCCTCTTCCAGGGGAGGCGGTCAGCCCCAGCATTTT. As protein: CASSRGGGQPQHF.